Many counts were recorded for the clone carrying this TCR beta chain. Time point noted: newly diagnosed GD, antithyroid drugs for less than 3 months. TCR sequences were obtained from RNA taken from PBMCs. To make TCR beta libraries, researchers used iRepertoire HTBI primers and Arm-PCR of CDR3 regions. Each CDR3 protein is one row after TCRdb ran MiXCR on the multiplex PCR reads. This sample yields around 230,000 distinct CDR3 sequences, of which 15% to 20% are seen a single time; over 20% belongs to the top ten. The sample belongs to a study of regulatory T cells in long-lasting Graves disease. The CDR3 runs 16 residues. Germline CDR1 reads SGHAT; CDR2 reads FQNNGV. J was trimmed by 3 bases and V by 1 base; bases with no gene match: 3.

The sample in question was peripheral blood mononuclear cells (PBMCs), obtained at new diagnosis, from a patient treated with antithyroid drugs. The chain uses TRBV11-2 and TRBJ2-3; 11 bases align to TRBD2. The clonotype was recovered from a female donor with Graves disease. The CDR3 spells CASSLGTSGSTDTQYF. CDR3 nucleotide sequence: TGTGCCAGCAGCTTAGGCACTAGCGGGAGTACAGATACGCAGTATTTT.